The rows below give T cell receptor beta chains drawn from one sample of a study of CD8 T cells in ankylosing spondylitis. One entry per CDR3 protein, called by TCRdb with MiXCR from the 5' RACE reads. The table lists roughly 120,000 distinct CDR3 sequences, roughly 13% of them singletons, with 2.5% to 3% in the top ten. The material sequenced was blood, either unsorted or a sorted T cell fraction (not recorded which). These TCRs come from a female donor with ankylosing spondylitis or in good health (not recorded which). The CDR3 runs from the conserved cysteine through the conserved F or W. Each record gives: J gene, clone size, D gene, V gene, CDR3 DNA, CDR3 protein. D genes are given only for firm matches. Clone size is stated in some rows and not others, as once, few, many or a class when expanded.

TRBJ2-5 - - TRBV7-8 TGTGCCAGCAGCTTAGCACCCATAGGGGAGACCCAGTACTTC CASSLAPIGETQYF
TRBJ2-1 few - TRBV12-3/TRBV12-4 TGTGCCAGCAGTTTCCGTGGAGAGCAGTTCTTC CASSFRGEQFF
TRBJ2-3 - - TRBV19 TGTGCCAGTAGTATAGACGGGAGTAGGAATACGCAGTATTTT CASSIDGSRNTQYF
TRBJ2-1 - TRBD2 TRBV7-9 TGTGCCAGCAGCTCTGCCGGGACTAGCGGATACAATGAGCAGTTCTTC CASSSAGTSGYNEQFF
TRBJ2-7 few TRBD1 TRBV20-1 TGCAGTGCTAGAAGGGACAGGGCACCCGAGCAGTACTTC CSARRDRAPEQYF
TRBJ1-1 - TRBD1 TRBV6-5 TGTGCCAGCAGTTTCTCCGACAGGGGGACCACTGAAGCTTTCTTT CASSFSDRGTTEAFF
TRBJ1-5 - TRBD1 TRBV7-2 TGTGCCAGCAGCCCCATTACGACAGGGAATCAGCCCCAGCATTTT CASSPITTGNQPQHF
TRBJ1-5 few - TRBV28 TGTGCCAGCAGTTCCCCGTGGGGCGAGGGTCAGCCCCAGCATTTT CASSSPWGEGQPQHF
TRBJ1-1 few - TRBV12-3/TRBV12-4 TGTGCCAGCAGTTTGGCGACTAACACTGAAGCTTTCTTT CASSLATNTEAFF
TRBJ2-1 - TRBD2 TRBV7-3 TGTGCCAGCACCTTAATGACTAGCCCGAATGGTGAGCAGTTCTTC CASTLMTSPNGEQFF
TRBJ2-1 many TRBD2 TRBV20-1 TGCAGTGCTAGCCCCGCTAGCGGGAACAATGAGCAGTTCTTC CSASPASGNNEQFF
TRBJ2-3 - TRBD2 TRBV28 TGTGCCAGCAGTTTATTTACTAGCGGGGGAACCCCGTATTTT CASSLFTSGGTPYF
TRBJ2-7 many - TRBV5-1 TGCGCCAGCAGCTTTATCGGGACACTTTACGAGCAGTACTTC CASSFIGTLYEQYF
TRBJ2-7 many TRBD2 TRBV7-3 TGTGCCAGCAGCTCCAAAGTGGGACTAGCGGGAGAATCCTACGAGCAGTACTTC CASSSKVGLAGESYEQYF
TRBJ2-3 many - TRBV29-1 TGCAGCGTTGAGGTGAGAAGCACAGATACGCAGTATTTT CSVEVRSTDTQYF
TRBJ2-7 - TRBD2 TRBV10-3 TGTGCCACCGCCGGCAGCGGGGTAATCTACGAGCAGTACTTC CATAGSGVIYEQYF
TRBJ1-1 many - TRBV9 TGTGCCAGCAGCGTGATGCAGAACACTGAAGCTTTCTTT CASSVMQNTEAFF
TRBJ2-3 many - TRBV12-3/TRBV12-4 TGTGCCAGCAGTTTCTACAGGGCGGATACGCAGTATTTT CASSFYRADTQYF
TRBJ2-1 many - TRBV7-3 TGTGCCAGCAGTTCTACCGGGACCAGGCTTTCCAATGAGCAGTTCTTC CASSSTGTRLSNEQFF
TRBJ2-3 many TRBD2 TRBV6-5 TGTGCCAGCAGTTTCCGACTAGCGGGCACAGATACGCAGTATTTT CASSFRLAGTDTQYF
TRBJ2-6 - - TRBV12-3/TRBV12-4 TGTGCCAGCAGTTTAGGGCGGACCTCTGGGGCCAACGTCCTGACTTTC CASSLGRTSGANVLTF
TRBJ2-3 many - TRBV20-1 TGCAGTGCTAGCCAGGGGTATAGCACAGATACGCAGTATTTT CSASQGYSTDTQYF
TRBJ2-3 few - TRBV29-1 TGCAGCGTTGTGGCCGGGGTGGTTCCAGATACGCAGTATTTT CSVVAGVVPDTQYF
TRBJ2-3 - - TRBV12-3/TRBV12-4 TGTGCCAGCAGTTTATCAGGGGAGGGGGATACGCAGTATTTT CASSLSGEGDTQYF
TRBJ2-1 few TRBD2 TRBV4-1 TGCGCCAGCAGCCGTGGACTAGCGGGAGAGGATGAGCAGTTCTTC CASSRGLAGEDEQFF
TRBJ2-1 many TRBD2 TRBV18 TGTGCCAGCTCAAGAGGACTAGCGGATTACAATGAGCAGTTCTTC CASSRGLADYNEQFF
TRBJ2-3 few - TRBV20-1 TGCAGTGCGGGGTCGGCCGCTAGCAGGCCGAGCACAGATACGCAGTATTTT CSAGSAASRPSTDTQYF
TRBJ1-5 many - TRBV15 TGTGCCACCAGTAGGCAGCTAAATCAGCCCCAGCATTTT CATSRQLNQPQHF
TRBJ1-2 many TRBD1 TRBV6-5 TGTGCCAGCAGTTTGGACAGGGAAGGGGGATATGGCTACACCTTC CASSLDREGGYGYTF
TRBJ2-7 - TRBD2 TRBV18 TGTGCCAGCTCACCACCGTCACTAGCGGGAATCGAGCAGTACTTC CASSPPSLAGIEQYF
TRBJ1-1 many - TRBV20-1 TGCAGTGCGGGTCGTCAGGGCGGTGAAGCTTTCTTT CSAGRQGGEAFF
TRBJ2-3 many - TRBV20-1 TGCAGTGCTAGTGAACCAAATTCCATGCCGAGGATCACAGATACGCAGTATTTT CSASEPNSMPRITDTQYF
TRBJ2-1 few - TRBV6-5 TGTGCCAGCAGTTCCACCGATCCCTCCTACAATGAGCAGTTCTTC CASSSTDPSYNEQFF
TRBJ2-1 few - TRBV7-2 TGTGCCAGCTCCCCAAGATTTAGGGGTAATGAGCAGTTCTTC CASSPRFRGNEQFF
TRBJ1-4 few - TRBV7-9 TGTGCCAGCAGCTTAGACAGGACGAGCGGTGAAAAACTGTTTTTT CASSLDRTSGEKLFF
TRBJ2-7 few - TRBV5-1 TGCGCCAGCAGCTTGTTACAGAGCTCCTACGAGCAGTACTTC CASSLLQSSYEQYF
TRBJ2-3 few TRBD2 TRBV5-6 TGTGCCAGCAGCAAGGGACTAGCGGGATTCAACTTGGTCTCAGATACGCAGTATTTT CASSKGLAGFNLVSDTQYF
TRBJ2-7 few - TRBV27 TGTGCCAGCAGTTTAGACAGGCCGTCCTCCTACGAGCAGTACTTC CASSLDRPSSYEQYF
TRBJ2-2 - TRBD2 TRBV4-2 TGTGCCAGCAGCCAAGATTTAACTAGCGGAAACACCGGGGAGCTGTTTTTT CASSQDLTSGNTGELFF
TRBJ2-3 medium-sized TRBD2 TRBV10-3 TGTGCCATCAGTGAGTCTGCTAGCGGGGGGGTACATCTGAGCACAGATACGCAGTATTTT CAISESASGGVHLSTDTQYF